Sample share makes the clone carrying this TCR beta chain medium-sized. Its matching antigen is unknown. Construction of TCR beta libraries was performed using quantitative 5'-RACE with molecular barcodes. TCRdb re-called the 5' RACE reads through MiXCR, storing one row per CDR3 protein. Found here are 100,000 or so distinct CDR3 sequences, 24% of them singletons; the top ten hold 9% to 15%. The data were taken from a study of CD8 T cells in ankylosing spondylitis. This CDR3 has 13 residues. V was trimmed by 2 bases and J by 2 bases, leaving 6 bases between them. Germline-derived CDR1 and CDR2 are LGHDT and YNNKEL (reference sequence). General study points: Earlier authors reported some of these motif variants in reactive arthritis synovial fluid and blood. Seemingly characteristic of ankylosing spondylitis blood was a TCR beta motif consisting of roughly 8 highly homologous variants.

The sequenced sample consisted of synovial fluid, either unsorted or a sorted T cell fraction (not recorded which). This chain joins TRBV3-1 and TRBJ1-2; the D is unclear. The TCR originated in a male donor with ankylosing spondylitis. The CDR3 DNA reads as TGTGCCAGCAGCCAATCCATCAACTATGGCTACACCTTC. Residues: CASSQSINYGYTF. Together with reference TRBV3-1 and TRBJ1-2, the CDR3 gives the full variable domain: DTAVSQTPKYLVTQMGNDKSIKCEQNLGHDTMYWYKQDSKKFLKIMFSYNNKELIINETVPNRFSPKSPDKAHLNLHINSLELGDSAVYFCASSQSINYGYTFGSGTRLTVV.